What follows are 8 T cell receptor beta chains derived from one specimen sequenced in a study of T cells in Graves' hyperthyroidism and ophthalmopathy. Template material for amplifying TCR beta CDR3 regions consisted of RNA transcripts. The HTBI set primed first-round TCR CDR3 RT-PCR. Each CDR3 protein gets one entry after TCRdb re-called the multiplex PCR reads with MiXCR. Of under 700,000 distinct CDR3 sequences listed, around 42% are singletons. The sequencing input was peripheral blood or thyroid tissue (not recorded which). The receptors derive from a woman between 18 and 29 years old with Graves' hyperthyroidism.

The rearrangement uses TRBV7-9 and TRBJ2-7; D is uncertain. V shed 1 base and J shed 6 bases, with 10 bases lying between them. The CDR3 covers 13 residues. Germline V gene data show CDR1 as SEHNR and CDR2 as FQNEAQ (reference sequence). The CDR3 is CASSLDGVGEQYF. For the CDR3, the DNA is TGTGCCAGCAGCTTAGACGGCGTGGGCGAGCAGTACTTC.

The chain is built from TRBV20-1 and TRBJ2-5; TRBD2 might be the D (5 bases). The germline V gene has CDR1 DFQATT and CDR2 SNEGSKA (reference sequence). The V end lost 1 base, the J end lost 5 bases, and 17 bases lay between the germline ends. This CDR3 has 15 amino acids. DNA of the CDR3: TGCAGTGCTAGAGCGGCCAGCGGAGAGGAGGAGACCCAGTACTTC. This codes for CSARAASGEEETQYF.

This clonotype was picked up many times. V gene TRBV29-1 combines with J gene TRBJ1-2; 7 nucleotides line up with TRBD1. The CDR3 sequence is 13 residues long. V shed 6 bases and J 0 bases; nucleotides not matched to a gene: 4. Germline-derived CDR1 and CDR2 are SQVTM and ANQGSEA. The CDR3 here is CSVRTGANYGYTF. CDR3 nucleotides: TGCAGCGTACGGACAGGAGCTAACTATGGCTACACCTTC.

Regarding this clonotype: A read error may be the cause here, since a much bigger clone is one base away. The chain employs TRBV10-1 and TRBJ2-7; no reliable D call. With 3 bases removed from V and 3 bases from J, the gap between germline ends came to 12 bases. CDR3 size: 14 residues. Germline CDR1 and CDR2: WNHNN and SYGVQD (reference sequence). As DNA, the CDR3 is TGCGCCAGCAGTGATAGCAGGAGTAGCTACGAGCAGTACTTC. Residues: CASSDSRSSYEQYF.

This clonotype occurred a few times. The gene calls are TRBV25-1 and TRBJ2-6; D may be TRBD2 (5 bases). Germline CDR1 and CDR2: MGHDK and SYGVNS. The CDR3 is 19 residues long. V lost 6 bases and J 0 bases, leaving 21 bases between the germline ends. The CDR3 DNA sequence: TGTGCCAGCAGCACCATACCTATCGGACGGGACTCTGGGGCCAACGTCCTGACTTTC. This encodes CASSTIPIGRDSGANVLTF.

This clonotype was counted a few times. This sequence joins TRBV7-8 and TRBJ2-7; tentatively, D is TRBD2 (6 bases). The germline V gene encodes CDR1 SGHVS and CDR2 FQNEAQ. The CDR3 sequence is 14 residues long. Trimming removed 2 bases from V and 2 bases from J, with 10 bases in between. CDR3: CASSLPGVTYEQYF. The CDR3, as DNA: TGTGCCAGCAGCTTACCGGGAGTCACCTACGAGCAGTACTTC.

There are a few counts of this clonotype. A much larger clone lies one base from this, so it may be a read error. The V call is TRBV2, the J call TRBJ1-5, with D possibly being TRBD1 (5 bases). CDR1 and CDR2 (germline): SNHLY, FYNNEI. CDR3 length: 15 residues. The V end was cut by 3 bases, the J end by 1 base, with 10 bases between. CDR3 nucleotide sequence: TGTGCCAGCAGTGAGTCGAAGGGGAGCAATCAGCCCCAGCATTTT. This gives the protein CASSESKGSNQPQHF.

Ten or more counts support this clonotype. The chain joins TRBV7-2 to TRBJ2-5; maybe TRBD2 (5 bases). V was cut by 3 bases and J by 5 bases, with 13 bases left in between. Germline V gene data show CDR1 as SGHTA and CDR2 as FQGNSA. The CDR3 is made up of 14 amino acids. CDR3 bases: TGTGCCAGCAGCTTGTCGGGAAGCACGGAGACCCAGTACTTC. Translated: CASSLSGSTETQYF. The full variable domain, in which reference TRBV7-2 and TRBJ2-5 provide the parts outside the CDR3, is GAGVSQSPSNKVTEKGKDVELRCDPISGHTALYWYRQSLGQGLEFLIYFQGNSAPDKSGLPSDRFSAERTGGSVSTLTIQRTQQEDSAVYLCASSLSGSTETQYFGPGTRLLVL.